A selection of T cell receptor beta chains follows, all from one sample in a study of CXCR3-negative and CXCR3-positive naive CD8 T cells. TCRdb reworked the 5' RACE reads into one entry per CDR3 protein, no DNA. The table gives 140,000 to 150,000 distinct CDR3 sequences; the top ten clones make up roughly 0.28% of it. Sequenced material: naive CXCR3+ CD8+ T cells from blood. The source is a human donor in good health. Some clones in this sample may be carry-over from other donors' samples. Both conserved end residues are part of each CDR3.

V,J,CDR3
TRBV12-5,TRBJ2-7,CASGPGGEQYF
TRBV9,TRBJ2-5,CASSVGGRRGETQYF
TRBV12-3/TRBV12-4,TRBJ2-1,CASSSLDRKGIEQFF
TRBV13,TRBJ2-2,CASSFGANTGELFF
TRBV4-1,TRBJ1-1,CASSQQGTTEAFF
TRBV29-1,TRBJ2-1,CSVVASTYNEQFF
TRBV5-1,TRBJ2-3,CASSLSGGVSTDTQYF
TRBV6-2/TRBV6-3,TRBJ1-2,CASTTGTASYGYTF
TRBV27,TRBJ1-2,CASSLSEFGGYTF
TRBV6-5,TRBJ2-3,CASSPPGLADTQYF
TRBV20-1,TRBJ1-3,CSARGTDSGNTIYF
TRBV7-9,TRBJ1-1,CASSPGTERMNTEAFF
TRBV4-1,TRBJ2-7,CASSQDNGYEQYF
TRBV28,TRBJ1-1,CASSVAGEVTEAFF
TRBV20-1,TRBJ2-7,CSASLWTSGFYEQYF
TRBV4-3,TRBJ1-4,CASSQAGTGSNEKLFF
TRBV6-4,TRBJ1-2,CASSDGAVVIRGYTF
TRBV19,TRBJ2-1,CATRTSGGPGEQFF
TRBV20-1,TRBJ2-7,CSARRSNYEQYF
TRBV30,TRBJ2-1,CAWIQTGAGTNEQFF
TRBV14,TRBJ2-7,CASSHLAGTPYEQYF
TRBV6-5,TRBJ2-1,CASSNLGINEQFF
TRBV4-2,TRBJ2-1,CASSQDSGGSYNEQFF
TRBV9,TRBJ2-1,CASSPRGTSTRVDNEQFF
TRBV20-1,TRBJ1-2,CSARDPEHYGYTF
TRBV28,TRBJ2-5,CASSPPGTGWGETQYF
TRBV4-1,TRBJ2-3,CASSQVVQSGADTQYF
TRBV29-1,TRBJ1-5,CSAGGRNQPQHF
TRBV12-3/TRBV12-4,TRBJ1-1,CASSDLRSRGAEAFF
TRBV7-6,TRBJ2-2,CASSLDGGTGNTGELFF
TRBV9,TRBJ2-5,CASSVSPSGGQETQYF
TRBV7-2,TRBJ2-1,CVSSLGLNNEQFF
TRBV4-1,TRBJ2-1,CASSGGPGDEQFF
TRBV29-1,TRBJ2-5,CSVEFAGYQETQYF
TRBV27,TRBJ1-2,CASSPSRDSYGYTF
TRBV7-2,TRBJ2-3,CASSSAGLRSPFFTDTQYF
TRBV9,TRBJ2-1,CASSVAGGDGNEQFF
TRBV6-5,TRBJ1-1,CASRWTDNTEAFF
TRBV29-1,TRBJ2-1,CSSRQVGPYNEQFF
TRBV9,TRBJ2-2,CASSVSGANTGELFF
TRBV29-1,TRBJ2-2,CSVGTQGRTGELFF
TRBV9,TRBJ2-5,CASSAGTGGAQYF
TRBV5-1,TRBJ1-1,CASRPTGMNTEAFF
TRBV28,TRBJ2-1,CASSFSRDGRYNEQFF
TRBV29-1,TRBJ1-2,CSVFEDGTYCYTF
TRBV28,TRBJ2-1,CASSLIGNSKEQFF
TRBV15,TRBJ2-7,CATSGAYNNPYEQYF
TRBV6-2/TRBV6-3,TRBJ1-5,CASKTGQEQPQHF
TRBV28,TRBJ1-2,CASSLGTGGDYGYTF
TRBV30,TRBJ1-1,CAWSIGGTTEAFF
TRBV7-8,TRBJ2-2,CASSLVWEGTGELFF
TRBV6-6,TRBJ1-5,CASSPGTGIFPQHF
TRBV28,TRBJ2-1,CASSQGGGYGEQFF
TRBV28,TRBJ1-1,CASSSMGRGRGNTEAFF
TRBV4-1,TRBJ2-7,CASSQGTDQGSSYEQYF
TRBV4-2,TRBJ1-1,CASSQGQGNTEAFF
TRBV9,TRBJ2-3,CASSVRRGDTQYF
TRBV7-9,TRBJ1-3,CASSFGTEDGNTIYF
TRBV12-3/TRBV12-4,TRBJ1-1,CASSSPGFPEAFF